Below are 26 T cell receptor beta chains sequenced from a single sample in a study of Ad26.COV2.S vaccination and SARS-CoV-2 variants. Indicated treatment: 15 to 20 received Ad26.COV2.S at low or high dose, single or two shots; about 5 received placebo; per-sample allocation not given. Day 63 after the first vaccine or placebo injection was the time point for sampling. Profiled with immunoSEQ multiplex PCR; TCRdb holds only in-frame clones, not every one. This table has some 450,000 clones, 90% appearing once. Sample: peripheral blood, taken in a trial of Ad26.COV2.S vaccine versus placebo. The receptors were gathered from a person between 18 and 65 years old who received the Ad26.COV2.S COVID-19 vaccine or a placebo.

J is TRBJ2-7 and V is TRBV24-1; tentatively, D is TRBD1 (6 bases). V shed 5 bases and J shed 3 bases, with 16 bases lying between them. The CDR3 extends over 15 amino acids. The germline CDR1 and CDR2 sequences are KGHDR and SFDVKD. CDR3 in amino acids: CATSANRDGSYEQYF. The CDR3 coding sequence is TGTGCCACCAGTGCTAACAGGGACGGTAGCTACGAGCAGTACTTC.

The chain employs TRBV28 and TRBJ2-1; TRBD1 matches at 9 bases. The V segment lost 4 bases and the J segment 4 bases; nucleotides outside the gene matches: 5. The CDR3 runs to 15 residues. Germline V CDR1 and CDR2: MDHEN, SYDVKM. The CDR3 loop reads CASSSDRGDYNEQFF. The CDR3 nucleotides are TGTGCCAGCAGTTCCGACAGGGGGGATTACAATGAGCAGTTCTTC.

V usage is TRBV28 and J usage is TRBJ2-1, with 8 bases fitting TRBD2. This CDR3 has 14 amino acids. From germline, CDR1 is MDHEN and CDR2 SYDVKM. V was clipped by 7 bases and J by 4 bases; unmatched bases: 6. This CDR3 reads CASTLQRGYNEQFF. The CDR3 bases are TGTGCCAGCACACTCCAGCGGGGGTACAATGAGCAGTTCTTC.

V and J are TRBV6-5 and TRBJ2-5, with 9 bases matching TRBD1. V trimming: 6 bases; J trimming: 4 bases; junction bases outside the gene matches: 9. The CDR3 extends over 15 amino acids. The germline V gene has CDR1 MNHEY and CDR2 SVGAGI. CDR3: CASRLRDRDRETQYF. The CDR3 bases are TGTGCCAGCAGATTACGGGACAGGGATCGAGAGACCCAGTACTTC.

V is TRBV28 and J is TRBJ1-5; 9 nucleotides line up with TRBD1. The V gene's germline CDR1 is MDHEN and CDR2 SYDVKM. V shed 3 bases, J shed 6 bases, and the junction held 12 bases outside the gene matches. This CDR3 is 17 amino acids long. CDR3 sequence reads: CASSLRSSGTGRQPQHF. The CDR3 DNA is TGTGCCAGCAGTTTGCGATCGTCCGGGACAGGGCGTCAGCCCCAGCATTTT.

The rearrangement uses TRBV3-1 (or the pseudogene TRBV3-2) and TRBJ2-7, with D hard to call. V gave up 3 bases and J gave up 6 bases, with 12 bases separating them. The CDR3 contains 13 residues. From germline, CDR1 is LGHDT and CDR2 YNNKEL (reference sequence). CDR3 nucleotides: TGTGCCAGCAGCCAGCTCTCCCACCGCGAGCAGTACTTC. This codes for CASSQLSHREQYF.

This clone has just a few counts. The chain combines TRBV6-2 or TRBV6-3 with TRBJ1-5; 7 bases match TRBD1. Germline V gene sequence: CDR1 MNHEY, CDR2 SVGEGT. With 5 bases clipped from V and 1 base from J, the junction kept 11 bases outside the gene matches. The CDR3 sequence is 17 residues long. CDR3 nucleotides: TGTGCCAGCAGTAAAAAGGGACAGCCTTTGAGCAATCAGCCCCAGCATTTT. Its protein product is CASSKKGQPLSNQPQHF.

The chain employs TRBV9 and TRBJ1-3; no reliable D call. The CDR3 runs 15 residues. Germline V lookup: CDR1 SGDLS, CDR2 YYNGEE. V was shortened by 0 bases and J by 0 bases, with 7 bases between the two germline ends. CDR3 DNA sequence: TGTGCCAGCAGCGTAGACCCTACCTCTGGAAACACCATATATTTT. Its protein product is CASSVDPTSGNTIYF.

This chain uses TRBV3-1 (or the pseudogene TRBV3-2) with TRBJ2-7, with 8 bases aligning to TRBD1. CDR1 and CDR2 (germline): LGHDT, YNNKEL (reference sequence). The CDR3 is made up of 16 amino acids. The trim removed 4 bases at V and 4 bases at J, leaving 12 bases unmatched. CDR3: CASSPPVQGAFYEQYF. DNA of the CDR3: TGTGCCAGCAGCCCTCCCGTCCAGGGGGCCTTTTACGAGCAGTACTTC.

The V and J genes are TRBV5-1 and TRBJ2-3, with TRBD2 matching over 14 bases. CDR3 length: 16 amino acids. With 7 bases clipped from V and 4 bases from J, the junction kept 8 bases outside the gene matches. Germline V CDR1 and CDR2: SGHRS, YFSETQ. CDR3 amino acids: CASGLGLAGAPDTQYF. In DNA, the CDR3 is TGCGCCAGCGGACTGGGACTAGCGGGAGCCCCAGATACGCAGTATTTT. Filled out from reference TRBV5-1 and TRBJ2-3, the complete variable domain reads KAGVTQTPRYLIKTRGQQVTLSCSPISGHRSVSWYQQTPGQGLQFLFEYFSETQRNKGNFPGRFSGRQFSNSRSEMNVSTLELGDSALYLCASGLGLAGAPDTQYFGPGTRLTVL.

This clone appeared once. The J gene is TRBJ2-1, the V gene TRBV23-1; TRBD2 matches at 7 bases. TRBV23-1 is an ORF for which the function is uncertain. J lost 16 bases, V lost 4 bases, and 16 bases had no gene match. The CDR3 sequence is 14 residues long. The CDR3 nucleotides are TGCGCCAGCAGTCCCCCGGGAGGCCCGATTGAGGCCTTCTTC. Protein product: CASSPPGGPIEAFF.

The CDR3 spells CASSQGVSASGDSYEQYF. In nucleotides, the CDR3 is TGTGCCAGCAGCCAAGGGGTGTCGGCTAGCGGGGACTCCTACGAGCAGTACTTC. V is TRBV3-1 (or the pseudogene TRBV3-2) and J is TRBJ2-7; TRBD2 agrees at 9 bases. Losses at the gene ends were 1 base for V and 0 bases for J; bases not matched to a gene: 10. This CDR3 spans 18 amino acids. Germline assignment: CDR1 LGHDT and CDR2 YNNKEL (reference sequence).

The rearrangement links TRBV7-2 to TRBJ2-1; D may be TRBD2 (5 bases). From germline, CDR1 is SGHTA and CDR2 FQGNSA. Trimming removed 5 bases from V and 4 bases from J, with 15 bases in between. This CDR3 has 15 residues. This chain's CDR3 is CASSLTPGFYNEQFF. In nucleotides, the CDR3 is TGTGCCAGCAGCCTAACCCCGGGGTTTTACAATGAGCAGTTCTTC.

The chain combines TRBV19 with TRBJ1-5; perhaps TRBD1 as D (5 bases). V lost 3 bases to trimming and J lost 1 base, with 10 bases between them. Germline V lookup: CDR1 LNHDA, CDR2 SQIVND (reference sequence). The CDR3 sequence is 15 residues long. CDR3 DNA: TGTGCCAGTAGTATTGTGCGGGGGAGCAATCAGCCCCAGCATTTT. Protein: CASSIVRGSNQPQHF.

This sequence joins TRBV5-1 and TRBJ2-2; perhaps TRBD1 as D (5 bases). With 0 bases removed from V and 0 bases from J, the gap between germline ends came to 18 bases. CDR1 and CDR2 from the germline V gene are SGHRS and YFSETQ. CDR3 length: 19 amino acids. The DNA of the CDR3 is TGCGCCAGCAGCTTGGCCCCTCTATGGGGCCGTTCGAACACCGGGGAGCTGTTTTTT. Protein product: CASSLAPLWGRSNTGELFF. Supplemented by reference TRBV5-1 and TRBJ2-2, the full variable domain reads KAGVTQTPRYLIKTRGQQVTLSCSPISGHRSVSWYQQTPGQGLQFLFEYFSETQRNKGNFPGRFSGRQFSNSRSEMNVSTLELGDSALYLCASSLAPLWGRSNTGELFFGEGSRLTVL.

There are a few counts of this clone. The chain joins TRBV27 to TRBJ1-1, with D uncertain. The V and J ends lost 3 bases and 3 bases respectively, with 8 bases between them. This CDR3 region has 13 residues. CDR1 is MNHEY, CDR2 SMNVEV, per germline (reference sequence). In DNA form, the CDR3 reads TGTGCCAGCAGTTTCCTGGGGTACACTGAAGCTTTCTTT. This translates into CASSFLGYTEAFF.

This clone came up once. The chain links TRBV13 to TRBJ1-1; D might be TRBD1 (5 bases). Trimming cost V 11 bases and J 3 bases, with 13 bases left between them. Germline V CDR1 and CDR2: PRHDT, FYEKMQ (reference sequence). CDR3 length: 12 residues. Here the CDR3 reads CAGEGGDTEAFF. CDR3 in DNA: TGTGCCGGGGAGGGAGGGGACACTGAAGCTTTCTTT.

The chain combines TRBV2 with TRBJ2-1; 11 bases agree with TRBD2. V was clipped by 8 bases and J by 1 base; unmatched bases: 4. Germline CDR1 and CDR2: SNHLY and FYNNEI. The CDR3 sequence is 15 residues long. CDR3 DNA sequence: TGTGCCAGCCGACTAGCGGGAATGTCCTACAATGAGCAGTTCTTC. It yields the protein CASRLAGMSYNEQFF.

This clone was observed once. The chain links TRBV11-3 to TRBJ2-5; TRBD1 matches 7 bases. CDR1 and CDR2 (germline): SGHNT, YENEEA. Trimming removed 5 bases from V and 2 bases from J; junction bases left unmatched: 14. This CDR3 region has 17 residues. The CDR3 region has the DNA TGTGCCAGCAGCCAAAACCCACCGGGACAGCAGCAAGAGACCCAGTACTTC. This encodes CASSQNPPGQQQETQYF.

This chain's CDR3 is CASSVGLAGGPYNEQFF. Written as DNA, the CDR3 is TGTGCCAGCAGCGTAGGTCTAGCGGGAGGGCCCTACAATGAGCAGTTCTTC. This chain connects TRBV9 to TRBJ2-1, with TRBD2 matching over 12 bases. This CDR3 has 17 amino acids. Per germline, CDR1 SGDLS and CDR2 YYNGEE. The trim removed 0 bases at V and 2 bases at J, leaving 3 bases unmatched.

The genes are TRBV29-1 and TRBJ2-7; D gene uncertain. The CDR3 length is 11 residues. CDR1 and CDR2 (germline): SQVTM, ANQGSEA. Deletions cut 4 bases from V and 1 base from J, with 5 bases between. The CDR3 DNA sequence: TGCAGCGTTGGTTCGTCCTACGAGCAGTACTTC. As protein: CSVGSSYEQYF.

In nucleotides, the CDR3 is TGTGCCAGCAGCTTGATCCTACTAGCGGGAGGTTTCAATGAGCAGTTCTTC. It specifies CASSLILLAGGFNEQFF. V and J are TRBV5-5 and TRBJ2-1; the match to TRBD2 covers 12 bases. J lost 6 bases, V lost 1 base, and 8 bases had no gene match. The germline V gene encodes CDR1 SGHKS and CDR2 YYEKEE (reference sequence). CDR3 length equals 17 residues. The full variable domain, its missing parts supplied by reference TRBV5-5 and TRBJ2-1, is DAGVTQSPTHLIKTRGQQVTLRCSPISGHKSVSWYQQVLGQGPQFIFQYYEKEERGRGNFPDRFSARQFPNYSSELNVNALLLGDSALYLCASSLILLAGGFNEQFFGPGTRLTVL.

The CDR3 protein is CASSLRRGNLYNEQFF. In nucleotides, the CDR3 is TGTGCCAGCAGTTTACGGCGAGGCAACCTCTACAATGAGCAGTTCTTC. The J gene is TRBJ2-1, the V gene TRBV27; D gene uncertain. Looked up from germline, CDR1 is MNHEY and CDR2 is SMNVEV (reference sequence). Deletions cut 2 bases from V and 3 bases from J, with 14 bases between. This CDR3 region has 16 residues.

This chain joins TRBV28 and TRBJ2-3; 10 bases are shared with TRBD2. Germline V gene data show CDR1 as MDHEN and CDR2 as SYDVKM. V trimming: 5 bases; J trimming: 2 bases; junction bases outside the gene matches: 7. The length of the CDR3 is 16 residues. The CDR3: CASSRSGGTTTDTQYF. CDR3 coding DNA: TGTGCCAGCAGTCGTAGCGGGGGGACCACCACAGATACGCAGTATTTT.

The V gene is TRBV28, the J gene TRBJ2-7; D is undetermined. V dropped 3 bases and J dropped 0 bases, with 12 bases sitting between them. Per the germline V gene, CDR1 is MDHEN and CDR2 is SYDVKM. The CDR3 loop spans 15 amino acids. In nucleotides, the CDR3 is TGTGCCAGCAGTTTGGGCGGAGCGAGCTCCTACGAGCAGTACTTC. This codes for CASSLGGASSYEQYF.

The J gene is TRBJ2-1, the V gene TRBV7-3; possibly TRBD1 for D (5 bases). The V end lost 1 base, the J end lost 0 bases, and 7 bases lay between the germline ends. This CDR3 has 15 amino acids. Germline CDR1 and CDR2: SGHTA and FQGTGA. The CDR3 here is CASSLRQSSYNEQFF. DNA of the CDR3: TGTGCCAGCAGCTTAAGACAGAGCTCCTACAATGAGCAGTTCTTC.